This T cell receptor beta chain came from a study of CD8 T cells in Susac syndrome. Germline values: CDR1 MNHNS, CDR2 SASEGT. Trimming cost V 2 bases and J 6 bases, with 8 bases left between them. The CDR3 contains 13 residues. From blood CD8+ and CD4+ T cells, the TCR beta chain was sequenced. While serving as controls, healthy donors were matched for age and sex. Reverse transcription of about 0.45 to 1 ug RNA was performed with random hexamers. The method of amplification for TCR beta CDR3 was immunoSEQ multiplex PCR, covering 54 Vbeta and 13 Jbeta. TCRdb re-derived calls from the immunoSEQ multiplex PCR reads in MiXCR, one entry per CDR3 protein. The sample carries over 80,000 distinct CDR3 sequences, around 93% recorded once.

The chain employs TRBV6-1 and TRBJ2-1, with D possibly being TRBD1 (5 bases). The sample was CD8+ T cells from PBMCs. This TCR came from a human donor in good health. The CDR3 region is CASSEWGLNEQFF. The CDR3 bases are TGTGCCAGCAGTGAATGGGGCCTCAATGAGCAGTTCTTC.